Shown below are 21 T cell receptor beta chains from a single sample sequenced in a study of blood T cell repertoires in COVID-19. TCRdb keeps only in-frame clones here, not all; method: immunoSEQ multiplex PCR. The repertoire holds over 150,000 clones, with around 80% as singletons. The source material was peripheral blood. Receptors were obtained from a human donor in a cohort sampled during active COVID-19.

The V gene is TRBV5-1, the J gene TRBJ1-1, with 7 bases that match TRBD1. Per germline, CDR1 SGHRS and CDR2 YFSETQ. This CDR3 region has 14 residues. V lost 4 bases and J lost 1; bases outside the gene matches: 4. CDR3 region: CASSPGQTNTEAFF. CDR3 bases: TGCGCCAGCAGCCCGGGACAGACGAACACTGAAGCTTTCTTT.

The rearrangement joins TRBV18 to TRBJ2-3, with 7 bases lining up with TRBD2. Germline CDR1 reads KGHSH; CDR2 reads LQKENI. CDR3 length equals 16 residues. After removal of 0 bases from V and 2 bases from J, the junction contained 5 bases not matched to a gene. In nucleotides, the CDR3 is TGTGCCAGCTCACCACCCGCTAGCGGATACACAGATACGCAGTATTTT. It is translated as CASSPPASGYTDTQYF. Using reference TRBV18 and TRBJ2-3 for the parts outside the CDR3, the full variable domain is NAGVMQNPRHLVRRRGQEARLRCSPMKGHSHVYWYRQLPEEGLKFMVYLQKENIIDESGMPKERFSAEFPKEGPSILRIQQVVRGDSAAYFCASSPPASGYTDTQYFGPGTRLTVL.

The chain uses TRBV5-1 and TRBJ2-5; perhaps TRBD2 as D (5 bases). CDR1 SGHRS and CDR2 YFSETQ come from the germline V gene. The CDR3 runs 17 residues. The V gene lost 1 base and the J gene lost 5 bases, with 21 bases spanning the gap. CDR3 sequence: CASSLMAVVGVVETQYF. Here the CDR3 DNA reads TGCGCCAGCAGCTTGATGGCTGTGGTCGGGGTAGTGGAGACCCAGTACTTC.

The V call is TRBV3-1 (or the pseudogene TRBV3-2), the J call TRBJ2-1, with a possible D match to TRBD2 (7 bases). The length of the CDR3 is 15 residues. Trimming stripped 4 bases from V and 4 bases from J, with 14 bases between. Per the germline V gene, CDR1 is LGHDT and CDR2 is YNNKEL (reference sequence). The CDR3 nucleotides read TGTGCCAGCAGCCTAGTAAGCGGGACATACAATGAGCAGTTCTTC. This codes for CASSLVSGTYNEQFF.

The chain combines TRBV3-1 (or the pseudogene TRBV3-2) with TRBJ2-2; 9 positions match TRBD2. The CDR3 totals 16 residues. Germline V gene data show CDR1 as LGHDT and CDR2 as YNNKEL (reference sequence). Germline trimming cut 4 bases from V and 6 bases from J; bases unmatched to any gene: 9. The CDR3 DNA sequence: TGTGCCAGCAGCCGAAGTGGCGCGGGAGGGCCCGGGGAGCTGTTTTTT. Encoded protein: CASSRSGAGGPGELFF.

On this clone: This CDR3 is also generated by other DNA sequences in the sample. The chain couples TRBV6-5 to TRBJ1-4, with 9 bases matching TRBD1. The CDR3 extends over 13 amino acids. Trimming at V came to 5 bases and at J to 6 bases, leaving 1 base not matched to a gene. Germline assignment: CDR1 MNHEY and CDR2 SVGAGI. CDR3 in amino acids: CASSRDRDEKLFF. The DNA for the CDR3 is TGTGCCAGCAGTCGGGACAGGGATGAAAAACTGTTTTTT.

The rearrangement uses TRBV27 and TRBJ2-1; D perhaps matches TRBD2 (6 bases). CDR3 length: 16 residues. Germline loops: CDR1 MNHEY, CDR2 SMNVEV (reference sequence). V gave up 1 base and J gave up 9 bases, with 19 bases separating them. The CDR3 region has the DNA TGTGCCAGCAGTTTATTTCCCCAGACTAGATCTTCTGAGCAGTTCTTC. Residues: CASSLFPQTRSSEQFF.

Note on this clone: Other DNA sequences in the sample encode the same CDR3. The chain carries TRBV5-1 and TRBJ2-1; D is ambiguous. The CDR3 length is 14 residues. Trimming removed 1 base from V and 0 bases from J, with 5 bases in between. Germline values: CDR1 SGHRS, CDR2 YFSETQ. This chain's CDR3 is CASSLRSSYNEQFF. The CDR3 DNA reads as TGCGCCAGCAGCTTGCGCAGCTCCTACAATGAGCAGTTCTTC.

V is TRBV19 and J is TRBJ2-1; TRBD2 matches 7 bases. Germline CDR1 reads LNHDA; CDR2 reads SQIVND (reference sequence). This CDR3 region has 16 residues. Losses at the gene ends were 3 bases for V and 7 bases for J; bases not matched to a gene: 12. The CDR3 loop reads CASSIVRRERRNEQFF. Written as DNA, the CDR3 is TGTGCCAGTAGTATCGTGCGGCGGGAGAGGAGGAATGAGCAGTTCTTC. Together with reference TRBV19 and TRBJ2-1, the CDR3 gives the full variable domain: DGGITQSPKYLFRKEGQNVTLSCEQNLNHDAMYWYRQDPGQGLRLIYYSQIVNDFQKGDIAEGYSVSREKKESFPLTVTSAQKNPTAFYLCASSIVRRERRNEQFFGPGTRLTVL.

This clone was counted a few times. This sequence joins TRBV5-4 and TRBJ2-2; tentative D call: TRBD1 (5 bases). Trimming cost V 0 bases and J 4 bases, with 16 bases left between them. This CDR3 is 17 amino acids long. Germline values: CDR1 SGHNT, CDR2 YYREEE (reference sequence). CDR3 bases: TGTGCCAGCAGCTTGGTTGGCGTCAGGGTTGGCACCGGGGAGCTGTTTTTT. This gives the protein CASSLVGVRVGTGELFF.

V is TRBV28 and J is TRBJ2-3, with TRBD2 matching over 7 bases. Germline CDR1 MDHEN, CDR2 SYDVKM. V lost 2 bases to trimming and J lost 9 bases; unmatched junction nucleotides: 2. CDR3 size: 12 residues. The CDR3 region is CASSLAGVTQYF. For the CDR3, the DNA is TGTGCCAGCAGTTTAGCGGGAGTGACGCAGTATTTT.

The genes are TRBV5-1 and TRBJ1-1; D remains unclear. The CDR3 runs 15 residues. The germline V gene encodes CDR1 SGHRS and CDR2 YFSETQ. V was cut by 2 bases and J by 0 bases, with 11 bases left in between. DNA for the CDR3: TGCGCCAGCAGCTTCGACACGGTAATGAACACTGAAGCTTTCTTT. This translates into CASSFDTVMNTEAFF.

The V gene is TRBV2, the J gene TRBJ2-1; 12 nucleotides match TRBD1. This CDR3 is 14 amino acids long. The J segment lost 9 bases and the V segment lost 11 bases, leaving 11 bases of the junction unmatched. Germline V lookup: CDR1 SNHLY, CDR2 FYNNEI. The CDR3 DNA reads TGTGCCTCTTACCGGGACAGGGGGCAGGGTGAGCAGTTCTTC. Translation: CASYRDRGQGEQFF.

V usage is TRBV5-1 and J usage is TRBJ1-1; D is undetermined. V was cut by 3 bases and J by 0 bases, with 12 bases left in between. Germline CDR1 is SGHRS and CDR2 is YFSETQ. The CDR3 totals 15 residues. The CDR3 coding sequence is TGCGCCAGCAGCTCATCGGACTTCATGAACACTGAAGCTTTCTTT. Translating it yields CASSSSDFMNTEAFF.

The chain joins TRBV4-1 to TRBJ2-1; 8 nucleotides agree with TRBD1. The germline gives CDR1 MGHRA, CDR2 YSYEKL. V gave up 6 bases and J gave up 10 bases; unmatched junction bases: 8. This CDR3 is built from 13 residues. CDR3 loop: CASRKGTGWEQFF. The CDR3 nucleotides read TGCGCCAGCAGGAAAGGGACAGGATGGGAGCAGTTCTTC.

The chain employs TRBV5-1 and TRBJ1-2, with D unresolved. The V gene lost 5 bases and the J gene lost 8 bases, with 16 bases spanning the gap. Looked up from germline, CDR1 is SGHRS and CDR2 is YFSETQ. This CDR3 comprises 13 residues. Here the CDR3 DNA reads TGCGCCAGCAGTTCGCGGGTAGCCAGCGGCTACACCTTC. The encoded protein is CASSSRVASGYTF.

V is TRBV5-1 and J is TRBJ2-1; D uncertain. The V gene lost 4 bases and the J gene lost 4 bases, with 9 bases spanning the gap. The CDR3 runs to 13 residues. The germline gives CDR1 SGHRS, CDR2 YFSETQ. The chain's CDR3 is CASSTDIYNEQFF. The CDR3, as DNA: TGCGCCAGCAGCACTGACATTTACAATGAGCAGTTCTTC. Based on the CDR3 plus reference TRBV5-1 and TRBJ2-1, the full variable domain is KAGVTQTPRYLIKTRGQQVTLSCSPISGHRSVSWYQQTPGQGLQFLFEYFSETQRNKGNFPGRFSGRQFSNSRSEMNVSTLELGDSALYLCASSTDIYNEQFFGPGTRLTVL.

The J gene is TRBJ1-2, the V gene TRBV7-9, with D perhaps matching TRBD1 (6 bases). The germline gives CDR1 SEHNR, CDR2 FQNEAQ (reference sequence). The CDR3 is made up of 15 amino acids. Deletions cut 1 base from V and 3 bases from J, with 12 bases between. DNA for the CDR3: TGTGCCAGCAGCTTAGTCCCAGGGGCGGACTATGGCTACACCTTC. This encodes CASSLVPGADYGYTF.

The chain uses TRBV28 and TRBJ2-7; tentatively, D is TRBD1 (6 bases). Germline V gene sequence: CDR1 MDHEN, CDR2 SYDVKM. The CDR3 covers 16 residues. The V end lost 2 bases, the J end lost 0 bases, and 14 bases lay between the germline ends. Written as DNA, the CDR3 is TGTGCCAGCAGTTTAGATGCAGGGGCCAGCTCCTACGAGCAGTACTTC. Amino acid sequence: CASSLDAGASSYEQYF.

This clone has only one observation. The rearrangement links TRBV5-1 to TRBJ1-1; 7 bases agree with TRBD1. CDR1 and CDR2 (germline): SGHRS, YFSETQ. The V segment lost 2 bases and the J segment 11 bases; nucleotides outside the gene matches: 3. The CDR3 loop spans 11 amino acids. CDR3: CASSFGQVAFF. The CDR3 DNA reads TGCGCCAGCAGCTTCGGACAGGTTGCTTTCTTT.

Only one count was recorded for this clone. The chain's CDR3 is CASSEGQGMAQPQHF. CDR3 in DNA: TGTGCCAGCAGTGAGGGACAGGGTATGGCTCAGCCCCAGCATTTT. The V and J genes are TRBV2 and TRBJ1-5; 9 bases fit TRBD1. CDR1 SNHLY and CDR2 FYNNEI come from the germline V gene. CDR3 size: 15 residues. The trim removed 3 bases at V and 6 bases at J, leaving 6 bases unmatched.